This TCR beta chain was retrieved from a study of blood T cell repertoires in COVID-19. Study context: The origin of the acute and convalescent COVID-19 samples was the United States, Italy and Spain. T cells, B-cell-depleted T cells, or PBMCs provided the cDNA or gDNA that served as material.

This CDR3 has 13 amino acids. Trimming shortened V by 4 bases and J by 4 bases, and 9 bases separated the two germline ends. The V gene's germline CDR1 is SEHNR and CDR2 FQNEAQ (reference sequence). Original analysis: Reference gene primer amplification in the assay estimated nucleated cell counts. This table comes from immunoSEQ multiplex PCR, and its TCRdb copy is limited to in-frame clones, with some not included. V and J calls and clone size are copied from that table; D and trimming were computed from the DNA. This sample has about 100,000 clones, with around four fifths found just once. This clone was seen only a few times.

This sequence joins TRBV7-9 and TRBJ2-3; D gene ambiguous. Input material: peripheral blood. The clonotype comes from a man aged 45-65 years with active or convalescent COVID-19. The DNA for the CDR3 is TGTGCCAGCAGCTCACAGCTGGCAGATACGCAGTATTTT. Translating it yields CASSSQLADTQYF. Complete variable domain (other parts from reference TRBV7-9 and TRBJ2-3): DTGVSQNPRHKITKRGQNVTFRCDPISEHNRLYWYRQTLGQGPEFLTYFQNEAQLEKSRLLSDRFSAERPKGSFSTLEIQRTEQGDSAMYLCASSSQLADTQYFGPGTRLTVL.